Listed here are 9 T cell receptor beta chains from one sample, sequenced in a study of T cell clonality in common variable immunodeficiency. Assay used: immunoSEQ multiplex PCR; TCRdb lists only in-frame clones, some missing. The repertoire consists of 40,000 to 50,000 clones, none detected only once. The sample consisted of peripheral blood mononuclear cells. Receptors were obtained from a person aged 18 to 75 in good health.

About this clone: The read ends 3 residues early relative to the CDR3; the germline J gene fills the gap. The gene calls are TRBV30 and TRBJ2-4; 7 bases match TRBD1. The germline V gene has CDR1 GTSNPN and CDR2 SVGIG (reference sequence). There are 14 residues in the CDR3. Incomplete CDR3 DNA: TGTGCCTGGAGTGTAGGACAGGTTAACTATGGT. It codes for CAWSVGQVNYG. The CDR3 in full is CAWSVGQVNYGQYF.

At least ten counts were recorded for this clone. The read stops 3 residues short of the end of the CDR3; the missing end is completed from the germline J gene. This sequence joins TRBV7-6 and TRBJ2-1; 9 bases map to TRBD1. The junction had 5 bases not matched to a gene; V was cut back by 5 bases and J by 6 bases. The length of the CDR3 is 14 residues. CDR1 is SGHVS and CDR2 is FNYEAQ in the germline V gene. This CDR3 is CASSQGTGSNEQFF. CDR3 DNA (partial): TGTGCCAGCAGCCAAGGGACAGGGTCCAATGAG.

This clone occurred many times. Coverage ceases 3 residues before the CDR3 finishes, and the germline J gene fills in the end. This chain connects TRBV4-2 to TRBJ2-1; TRBD2 matches 9 bases. Per germline, CDR1 LGHNA and CDR2 YNFKEQ. The CDR3 runs to 15 residues. The V gene end was trimmed by 1 base and the J gene end by 5 bases; junction bases not matched to a gene: 3. The part of the CDR3 DNA that was read is TGTGCCAGCAGCCAAGTTTCTAGCGGGAACAATGAG. Translation gives CASSQVSSGNNE. The entire CDR3 reads CASSQVSSGNNEQFF.

This clone appeared many times. The CDR3 is cut off 3 residues early in the read; its end comes from the germline J gene. This chain uses TRBV5-1 with TRBJ2-5; perhaps TRBD2 as D (5 bases). This CDR3 contains 13 residues. Germline CDR1 is SGHRS and CDR2 is YFSETQ. V lost 7 bases and J 6 bases, leaving 16 bases between the germline ends. This CDR3 reads CASEGMPRQTQYF. The CDR3 DNA, read in part, is TGCGCCAGCGAGGGCATGCCCCGCCAGACC.

This clone has a count of ten or more. The read gets to within 3 residues of the CDR3 end, and the germline J gene fills in the rest. The gene calls are TRBV5-4 and TRBJ2-7; TRBD1 matches at 7 bases. Trimming at V came to 3 bases and at J to 0 bases, leaving 3 bases not matched to a gene. The CDR3 runs 14 residues. The germline gives CDR1 SGHNT, CDR2 YYREEE (reference sequence). CDR3 bases read: TGTGCCAGCAGCTCCGGGGACAGCTCCTACGAG. It codes for CASSSGDSSYE. Given in full, the CDR3 is CASSSGDSSYEQYF.

This clone was seen many times. The read gets to within 3 residues of the CDR3 end, and the germline J gene fills in the rest. This rearrangement joins TRBV5-1 to TRBJ2-1, with D perhaps matching TRBD2 (5 bases). This CDR3 region has 14 residues. V gave up 4 bases and J gave up 9 bases, with 17 bases separating them. Germline lookup yields CDR1 SGHRS and CDR2 YFSETQ. The CDR3 spells CASSLTGVLTEQFF. The DNA read from the CDR3 is TGCGCCAGCAGCCTGACCGGGGTTCTAACTGAG.

Ten or more counts support this clone. The read finishes 3 residues shy of the CDR3 end, and the germline J gene is used to complete it. The J gene is TRBJ1-4, the V gene TRBV19; 10 bases map to TRBD1. With 4 bases clipped from V and 3 bases from J, the junction kept 5 bases outside the gene matches. Germline V gene lookup returns CDR1 LNHDA and CDR2 SQIVND (reference sequence). There are 16 residues in the CDR3. The CDR3: CASSTWTGGSNEKLFF. Partial CDR3 DNA: TGTGCCAGTAGTACATGGACAGGGGGTTCTAATGAAAAA.

This clone was seen repeatedly, ten times or more. The CDR3 end falls 3 residues outside the read, so it is completed with the germline J gene. The same CDR3 also results from other DNA sequences found in this sample. V and J are TRBV19 and TRBJ2-7; weak D call: TRBD1 (6 bases). The CDR3 sequence is 14 residues long. Germline lookup yields CDR1 LNHDA and CDR2 SQIVND (reference sequence). V was pared by 6 bases and J by 1 base, with 13 bases between. The CDR3 sequence is CASRITGISYEQYF. CDR3 bases read: TGTGCCAGTAGGATCACAGGGATATCCTACGAG.

In this sample, this clone turned up many times. The read ends 3 residues before the CDR3 terminus; that terminus is restored from the germline J gene. The gene calls are TRBV29-1 and TRBJ1-1, with D maybe TRBD1 (5 bases). V was trimmed by 6 bases and J by 2 bases, leaving 13 bases between them. The CDR3 is 13 amino acids. CDR1 and CDR2 from the germline V gene are SQVTM and ANQGSEA. CDR3 bases read: TGCAGCGTAGCCGGGGGAGATAACACTGAA. It codes for CSVAGGDNTE. The whole CDR3 sequence reads CSVAGGDNTEAFF. Drawing the rest from reference TRBV29-1 and TRBJ1-1, the complete variable domain is SAVISQKPSRDICQRGTSLTIQCQVDSQVTMMFWYRQQPGQSLTLIATANQGSEATYESGFVIDKFPISRPNLTFSTLTVSNMSPEDSSIYLCSVAGGDNTEAFFGQGTRLTVV.